This T cell receptor (beta chain) stems from a study of CD8 T cells in ankylosing spondylitis. Points from the study as a whole: Reports say disease-linked clones showed up significantly more in matched ankylosing spondylitis synovial fluid. What seemed typical of ankylosing spondylitis blood was a TCR beta motif built from eight highly homologous variants. In reactive arthritis synovial fluid and blood, some motif variants had been reported before. A CD8+ phenotype characterized the disease-linked clones, which were relatively rare in peripheral blood.

CDR1 and CDR2 (germline): MNHEY, SVGEGT. This CDR3 comprises 15 residues. The junction had 6 bases not matched to a gene; V was cut back by 5 bases and J by 0 bases. A single record per CDR3 protein comes from TCRdb applying MiXCR to the 5' RACE reads. The sample shows some 130,000 distinct CDR3 sequences, roughly 8% of them seen only once. Turning to this clonotype: Antigen specificity is unknown.

This TCR came from a male donor with ankylosing spondylitis. What was sequenced was synovial fluid, either unsorted or a sorted T cell fraction (not recorded which). The J gene is TRBJ2-7, the V gene TRBV6-2 or TRBV6-3, with 8 bases fitting TRBD1. CDR3: CASSIRQGSSYEQYF. CDR3 bases: TGTGCCAGCAGTATCAGACAGGGGAGCTCCTACGAGCAGTACTTC.